What follows describes a single TCR beta chain. The antigen remains undetermined. Compared with germline, one end of the junction differs, possibly owing to a read error. The CDR3 is 13 residues long. Germline loops: CDR1 DFQATT, CDR2 SNEGSKA (reference sequence). Unique molecular identifiers featured in how the TCRbeta library was prepared. Using its own MiXCR run on the PCR reads, TCRdb lists one record per CDR3 protein. The sample holds 450,000 to 550,000 distinct CDR3 sequences; over 9.5% are singletons and the top ten take 14%. The sample comes from a study of T-cell reconstitution after alpha-beta-depleted transplantation in children. The study, taken as a whole, reports: Alpha-beta T cells present about two months after transplant were reported to originate from several hundred expanded graft clones.

The V and J genes are TRBV20-1 and TRBJ1-4; no reliable D call. The receptor was isolated from a female patient younger than 10 who had a stem cell transplant for aplastic anemia, so the T cells may come from the graft donor. This material consisted of PBMCs, mostly from graft donor cells, taken 180 days after TCRalphabeta/CD19-depleted stem cell transplant. The CDR3 nucleotides read TGCCGTGCTAGAGTTGGCAGGAAGGAGAAACTGTTTTTT. It codes for CRARVGRKEKLFF.